The 16 T cell receptor beta chains given below trace back to one sample, sequenced in a study of T-cell reconstitution after alpha-beta-depleted transplantation in children. Preparation of the TCRbeta library used unique molecular identifiers. TCRdb re-derived calls from the PCR reads in MiXCR, one entry per CDR3 protein. The sample has 490,000 or so distinct CDR3 sequences, approximately 13% seen once. This specimen was PBMCs from the stem cell graft donor, taken from the stem cell graft. The receptors were sampled from a human donor who donated a stem cell graft to a child with combined immunodeficiency.

This chain joins TRBV12-3 or TRBV12-4 and TRBJ2-2, with D perhaps matching TRBD2 (5 bases). The CDR3 has 12 residues. CDR3 in DNA: TGTGCGAGTGGGAGAGGTACCGGGGAGCTGTTTTTT. This encodes CASGRGTGELFF.

V and J are TRBV29-1 and TRBJ2-2, with D perhaps matching TRBD2 (6 bases). V dropped 4 bases and J dropped 3 bases, with 21 bases sitting between them. From germline, CDR1 is SQVTM and CDR2 ANQGSEA. The length of the CDR3 is 17 residues. This CDR3 is CSVADTLAGIYTGELFF. CDR3 sequence (DNA): TGCAGCGTTGCCGATACCCTCGCGGGGATTTACACCGGGGAGCTGTTTTTT.

This clonotype was recorded a few times. This chain connects TRBV5-1 to TRBJ1-5, with 7 bases that match TRBD1. With 5 bases clipped from V and 4 bases from J, the junction kept 9 bases outside the gene matches. CDR3 length: 15 amino acids. Germline assignment: CDR1 SGHRS and CDR2 YFSETQ. CDR3 loop: CASRTGTAQNQPQHF. Written as DNA, the CDR3 is TGCGCCAGCAGAACCGGGACAGCTCAGAATCAGCCCCAGCATTTT.

V usage is TRBV27 and J usage is TRBJ2-7; the D gene is possibly TRBD1 (5 bases). CDR1 MNHEY and CDR2 SMNVEV come from the germline V gene (reference sequence). Trimming took 3 bases from V and 2 from J, leaving 17 bases between them. The CDR3 totals 16 residues. CDR3 protein: CASSFVGQTFPYEQYF. CDR3 sequence (DNA): TGTGCCAGCAGTTTTGTTGGACAAACGTTTCCCTACGAGCAGTACTTC.

Many counts were recorded for this clonotype. Sequence at one end of the junction differs from germline and may be a read error. The gene calls are TRBV12-3 or TRBV12-4 and TRBJ2-7; a weak D match, TRBD1 (5 bases). The CDR3 totals 11 residues. The CDR3 nucleotides are TGTGCCAGCAGTTTTGGGGCTAACCAAGCCTTC. Translating gives CASSFGANQAF.

This clonotype was detected a few times. The chain is built from TRBV30 and TRBJ2-3; D uncertain. Trimming took 3 bases from V and 1 from J, leaving 8 bases between them. The V gene's germline CDR1 is GTSNPN and CDR2 SVGIG (reference sequence). The CDR3 covers 13 residues. The CDR3 loop reads CAWRIVGTDTQYF. In nucleotides, the CDR3 is TGTGCCTGGAGGATAGTGGGCACAGATACGCAGTATTTT.

This chain uses TRBV11-2 with TRBJ2-3; 8 bases line up with TRBD2. Looked up from germline, CDR1 is SGHAT and CDR2 is FQNNGV. CDR3 length equals 18 residues. V lost 1 base, J lost 2 bases, and 11 bases stayed unmatched. CDR3 sequence reads: CASSLVGSSGSHTDTQYF. The CDR3 DNA reads as TGTGCCAGCAGCTTAGTTGGTAGCAGCGGGAGTCACACAGATACGCAGTATTTT.

The chain combines TRBV12-3 or TRBV12-4 with TRBJ1-1; D remains ambiguous. The CDR3 sequence is 19 residues long. V shed 3 bases and J shed 3 bases, with 26 bases lying between them. The CDR3 loop is CASSLLSAWRSTADTEAFF. CDR3 nucleotides: TGTGCCAGCAGTTTGCTTTCGGCCTGGCGAAGTACGGCGGACACTGAAGCTTTCTTT.

At least ten counts were recorded for this clonotype. This sequence joins TRBV12-3 or TRBV12-4 and TRBJ2-5; no clear D. The CDR3 has 12 residues. V was clipped by 6 bases and J by 3 bases, with 8 bases between them. In DNA form, the CDR3 reads TGTGCCAGCAGCCTGGACGAAGAGACCCAGTACTTC. Its translation is CASSLDEETQYF.

This clonotype was seen a few times. In DNA, the CDR3 is TGCAGCGTGATGGGGCAGAACACTGAAGCTTTCTTT. The encoded protein is CSVMGQNTEAFF. The V gene is TRBV29-1, the J gene TRBJ1-1; possible D gene TRBD1, 5 bases. Germline CDR1 and CDR2: SQVTM and ANQGSEA. The CDR3 loop spans 12 amino acids. With 6 bases removed from V and 1 base from J, the gap between germline ends came to 9 bases.

This clonotype was detected many times. The chain uses TRBV4-3 and TRBJ2-7; the D call may be TRBD1 or TRBD2 (5 bases each). The CDR3 has 15 residues. Looked up from germline, CDR1 is LGHNA and CDR2 is YSLEER. The germline V and J ends were trimmed by 1 base and 0 bases, with 10 bases remaining between them. CDR3 DNA sequence: TGCGCCAGCAGCCAAGTCCGGGACGGCTCCTACGAGCAGTACTTC. Translated, it gives CASSQVRDGSYEQYF.

V usage is TRBV6-2 or TRBV6-3 and J usage is TRBJ2-2; D may be TRBD1 (5 bases). Per germline, CDR1 MNHEY and CDR2 SVGEGT. The CDR3 is made up of 16 amino acids. Trimming took off 6 bases at V and 0 bases at J, with 14 bases between the two ends. In DNA form, the CDR3 reads TGTGCCAGCAGCCCCGATGGGGCCTCGAACACCGGGGAGCTGTTTTTT. It codes for CASSPDGASNTGELFF.

This clonotype appeared a few times. The V gene is TRBV7-8, the J gene TRBJ1-5, with 8 positions matching TRBD1. CDR3 length equals 14 residues. Germline V CDR1 and CDR2: SGHVS, FQNEAQ. Trimming removed 4 bases from V and 4 bases from J; junction bases left unmatched: 3. The CDR3 nucleotides read TGTGCCAGCAGCTGGACAGGGCTTAATCAGCCCCAGCATTTT. It encodes CASSWTGLNQPQHF.

This clonotype occurred a few times. This chain links TRBV28 with TRBJ2-3, with a weak D call TRBD2 (5 bases). Germline-derived CDR1 and CDR2 are MDHEN and SYDVKM. This CDR3 contains 17 residues. Trimming removed 3 bases from V and 2 bases from J, with 18 bases in between. CDR3: CASSLTGRLTVTDTQYF. CDR3 bases: TGTGCCAGCAGTTTGACGGGGAGACTCACAGTCACAGATACGCAGTATTTT.

The sample holds a few counts of this clonotype. The rearrangement links TRBV28 to TRBJ1-4, with D unclear. The germline V and J ends were trimmed by 0 bases and 0 bases, with 5 bases remaining between them. The CDR3 runs to 15 residues. CDR1 MDHEN and CDR2 SYDVKM come from the germline V gene. This CDR3 is CASSLWGTTNEKLFF. The CDR3 nucleotides are TGTGCCAGCAGTTTATGGGGGACAACTAATGAAAAACTGTTTTTT. Together with reference TRBV28 and TRBJ1-4, the CDR3 gives the full variable domain: DVKVTQSSRYLVKRTGEKVFLECVQDMDHENMFWYRQDPGLGLRLIYFSYDVKMKEKGDIPEGYSVSREKKERFSLILESASTNQTSMYLCASSLWGTTNEKLFFGSGTQLSVL.

Ten or more counts support this clonotype. V gene TRBV27 combines with J gene TRBJ2-3; 13 bases are shared with TRBD2. Germline V gives CDR1 MNHEY, CDR2 SMNVEV (reference sequence). Trimming at V came to 6 bases and at J to 11 bases, leaving 11 bases not matched to a gene. This CDR3 has 15 residues. CDR3 nucleotide sequence: TGTGCCAGCAGAGCCACTAGCGGGGGGGCCAGGGGGCAGTATTTT. Protein sequence: CASRATSGGARGQYF.